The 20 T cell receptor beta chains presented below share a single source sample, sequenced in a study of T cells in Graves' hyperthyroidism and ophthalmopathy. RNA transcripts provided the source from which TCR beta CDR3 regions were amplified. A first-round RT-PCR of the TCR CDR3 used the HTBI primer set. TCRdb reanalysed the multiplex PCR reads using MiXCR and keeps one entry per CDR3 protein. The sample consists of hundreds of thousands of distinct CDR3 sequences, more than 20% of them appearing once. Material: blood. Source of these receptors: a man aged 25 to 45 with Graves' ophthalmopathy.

In DNA form, the CDR3 reads TGTGCCAGCAGTTCCGCCTCCCGTGTAGAGCCCCAGCATTTT. Its protein product is CASSSASRVEPQHF. The rearrangement uses TRBV12-3 or TRBV12-4 and TRBJ1-5; D is unclear. The CDR3 covers 14 residues. Trimming removed 4 bases from V and 8 bases from J, with 15 bases in between.

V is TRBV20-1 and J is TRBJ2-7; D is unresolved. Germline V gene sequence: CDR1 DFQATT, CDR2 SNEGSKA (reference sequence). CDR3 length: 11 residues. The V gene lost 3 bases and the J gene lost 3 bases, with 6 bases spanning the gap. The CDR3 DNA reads TGCAGTGCTAGCCTGAACTACGAGCAGTACTTC. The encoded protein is CSASLNYEQYF.

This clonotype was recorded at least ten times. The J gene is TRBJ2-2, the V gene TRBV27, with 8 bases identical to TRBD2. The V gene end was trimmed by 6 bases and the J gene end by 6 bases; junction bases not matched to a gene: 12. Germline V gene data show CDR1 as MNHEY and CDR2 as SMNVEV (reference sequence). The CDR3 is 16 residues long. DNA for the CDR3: TGTGCCAGCAGCCCCGGGGGGGGGCGTAGATCCGGGGAGCTGTTTTTT. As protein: CASSPGGGRRSGELFF.

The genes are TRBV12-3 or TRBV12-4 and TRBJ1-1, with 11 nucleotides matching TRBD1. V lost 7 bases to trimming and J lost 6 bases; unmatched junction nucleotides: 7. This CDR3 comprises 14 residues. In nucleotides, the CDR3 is TGTGCCAGCACCGGACAGGGGGCTTTCGCTGAAGCTTTCTTT. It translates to CASTGQGAFAEAFF.

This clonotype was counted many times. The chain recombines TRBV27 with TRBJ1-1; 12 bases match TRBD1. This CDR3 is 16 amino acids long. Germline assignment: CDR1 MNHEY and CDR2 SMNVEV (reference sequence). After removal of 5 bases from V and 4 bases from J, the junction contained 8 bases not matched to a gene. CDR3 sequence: CASSPGTGGFGTEAFF. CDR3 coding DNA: TGTGCCAGCAGTCCAGGGACAGGGGGCTTTGGCACTGAAGCTTTCTTT.

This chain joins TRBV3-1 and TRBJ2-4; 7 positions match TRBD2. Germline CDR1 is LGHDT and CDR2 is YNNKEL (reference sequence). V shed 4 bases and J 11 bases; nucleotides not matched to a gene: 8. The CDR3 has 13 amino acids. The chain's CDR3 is CASSPLPGGVQYF. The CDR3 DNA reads TGTGCCAGCAGCCCGCTCCCGGGAGGAGTTCAGTACTTC.

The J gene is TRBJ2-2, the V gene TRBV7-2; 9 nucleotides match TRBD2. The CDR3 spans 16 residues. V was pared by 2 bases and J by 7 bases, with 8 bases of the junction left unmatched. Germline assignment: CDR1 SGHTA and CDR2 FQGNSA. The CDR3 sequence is CASSLNGGRAGGELFF. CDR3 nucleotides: TGTGCCAGCAGCTTAAACGGCGGGAGGGCCGGCGGGGAGCTGTTTTTT.

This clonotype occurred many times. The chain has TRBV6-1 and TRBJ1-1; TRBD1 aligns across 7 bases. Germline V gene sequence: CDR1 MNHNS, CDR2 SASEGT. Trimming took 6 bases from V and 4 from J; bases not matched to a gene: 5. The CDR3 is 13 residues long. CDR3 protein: CASSETGATEAFF. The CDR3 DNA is TGTGCCAGCAGCGAAACAGGGGCCACTGAAGCTTTCTTT.

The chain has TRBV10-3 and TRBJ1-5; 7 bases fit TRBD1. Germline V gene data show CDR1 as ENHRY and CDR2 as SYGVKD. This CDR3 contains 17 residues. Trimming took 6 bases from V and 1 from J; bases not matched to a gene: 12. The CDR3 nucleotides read TGTGCCATCAGCGAGGACCGACAGGGACCAAGCAATCAGCCCCAGCATTTT. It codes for CAISEDRQGPSNQPQHF.

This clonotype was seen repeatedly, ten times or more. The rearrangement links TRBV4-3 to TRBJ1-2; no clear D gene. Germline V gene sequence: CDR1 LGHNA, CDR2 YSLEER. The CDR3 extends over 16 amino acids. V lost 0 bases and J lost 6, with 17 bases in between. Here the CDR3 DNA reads TGCGCCAGCAGCCAAGATCCTACGACTGCATCCCATGGCTACACCTTC. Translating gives CASSQDPTTASHGYTF.

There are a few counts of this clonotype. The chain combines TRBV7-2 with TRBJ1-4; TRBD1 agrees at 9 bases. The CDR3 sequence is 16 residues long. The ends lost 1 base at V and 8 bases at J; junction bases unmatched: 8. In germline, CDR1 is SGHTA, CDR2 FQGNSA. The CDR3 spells CASSLGGTGKGEKLFF. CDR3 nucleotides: TGTGCCAGCAGCTTAGGGGGGACAGGGAAAGGCGAAAAACTGTTTTTT.

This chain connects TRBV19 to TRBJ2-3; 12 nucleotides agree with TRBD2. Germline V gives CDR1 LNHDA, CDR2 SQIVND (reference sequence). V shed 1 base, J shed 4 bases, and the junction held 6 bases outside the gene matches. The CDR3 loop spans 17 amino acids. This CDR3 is CASSIARLAGDADTQYF. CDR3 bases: TGTGCCAGTAGTATAGCCAGACTAGCGGGAGATGCAGATACGCAGTATTTT.

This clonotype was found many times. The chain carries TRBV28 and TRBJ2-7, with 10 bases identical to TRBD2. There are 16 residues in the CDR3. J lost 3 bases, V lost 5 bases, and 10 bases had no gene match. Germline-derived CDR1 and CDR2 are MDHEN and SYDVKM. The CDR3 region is CASSTGGTSVNYEQYF. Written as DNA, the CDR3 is TGTGCCAGCAGTACGGGGGGGACTAGCGTCAACTACGAGCAGTACTTC.

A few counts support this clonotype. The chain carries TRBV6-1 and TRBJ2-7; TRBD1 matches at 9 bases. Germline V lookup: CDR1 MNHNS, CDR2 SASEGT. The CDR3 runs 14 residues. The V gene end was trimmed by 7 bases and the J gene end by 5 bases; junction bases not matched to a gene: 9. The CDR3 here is CASIGGQGFDEQYF. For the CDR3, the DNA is TGTGCCAGCATAGGGGGACAGGGTTTCGACGAGCAGTACTTC.

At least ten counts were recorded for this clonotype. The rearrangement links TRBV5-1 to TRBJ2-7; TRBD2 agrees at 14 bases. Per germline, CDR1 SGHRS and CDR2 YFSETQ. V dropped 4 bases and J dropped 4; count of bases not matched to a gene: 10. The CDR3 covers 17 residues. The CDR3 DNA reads TGCGCCAGCAGCCAAAGGACTAGCGGGAGGAGTCAGTACGAGCAGTACTTC. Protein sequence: CASSQRTSGRSQYEQYF.

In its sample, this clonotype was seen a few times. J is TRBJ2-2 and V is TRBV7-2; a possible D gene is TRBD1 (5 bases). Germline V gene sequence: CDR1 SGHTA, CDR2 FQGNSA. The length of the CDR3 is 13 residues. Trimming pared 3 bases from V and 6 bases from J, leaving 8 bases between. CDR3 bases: TGTGCCAGCAGCTTCAGGACACCCGGGGAGCTGTTTTTT. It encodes CASSFRTPGELFF.

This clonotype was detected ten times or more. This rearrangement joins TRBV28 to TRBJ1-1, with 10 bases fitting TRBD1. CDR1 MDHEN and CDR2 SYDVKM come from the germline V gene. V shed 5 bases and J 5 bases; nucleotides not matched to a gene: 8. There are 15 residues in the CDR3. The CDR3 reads CASSPRDRGLTEAFF. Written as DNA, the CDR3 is TGTGCCAGCAGTCCCCGGGACAGGGGCTTAACTGAAGCTTTCTTT.

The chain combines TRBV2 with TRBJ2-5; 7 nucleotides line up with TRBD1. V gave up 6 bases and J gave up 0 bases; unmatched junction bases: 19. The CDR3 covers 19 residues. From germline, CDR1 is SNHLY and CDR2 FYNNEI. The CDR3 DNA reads TGTGCCAGCAGCACCACCAGCTGGACCCAGGGACAGAACCAAGAGACCCAGTACTTC. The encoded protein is CASSTTSWTQGQNQETQYF.

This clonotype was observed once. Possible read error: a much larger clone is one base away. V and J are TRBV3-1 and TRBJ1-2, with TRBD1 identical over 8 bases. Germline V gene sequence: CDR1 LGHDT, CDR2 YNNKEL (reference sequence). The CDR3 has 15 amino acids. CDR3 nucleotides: TGTGCCAGCGGCCAAGTTTCACAGGGGGACTATGGCTACACCTTC. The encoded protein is CASGQVSQGDYGYTF.

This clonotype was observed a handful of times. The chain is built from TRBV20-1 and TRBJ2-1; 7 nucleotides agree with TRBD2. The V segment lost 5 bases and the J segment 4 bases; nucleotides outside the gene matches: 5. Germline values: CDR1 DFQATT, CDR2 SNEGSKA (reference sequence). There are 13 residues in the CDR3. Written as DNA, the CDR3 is TGCAGTGCTCGACTAGCCCAATACAATGAGCAGTTCTTC. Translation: CSARLAQYNEQFF.